This T cell receptor beta chain was documented in a study of Ad26.COV2.S vaccination and SARS-CoV-2 variants. About the study: The vaccine Ad26.COV2.S was put into the muscle once, or twice with 56 days between.

For this clone: What it binds is unknown.

Treatment indicated: around 19 received Ad26.COV2.S at low or high dose, single or two shots; 5 received placebo; per-sample allocation not given. Collection of the samples took place on day 63 after the first injection of vaccine or placebo. This CDR3 region has 16 residues. From germline, CDR1 is KGHSH and CDR2 LQKENI. The V end was cut by 1 base, the J end by 2 bases, with 14 bases between. Regarding the study as a whole: Vaccine and placebo groups showed comparable non-spike TCR breadth. Reportedly, spike-specific CD8+ and CD4+ T cell responses achieved substantial breadth once vaccination had taken place.

Some clones are missing from TCRdb's copy, which holds only in-frame ones; the method was immunoSEQ multiplex PCR. The sample has about 280,000 clones, approximately 89% seen once. The starting material was peripheral blood, obtained in a trial of Ad26.COV2.S vaccine versus placebo. The TCR was taken from a person between 18 and 65 years old who received the Ad26.COV2.S COVID-19 vaccine or a placebo. V is TRBV18 and J is TRBJ1-1, with a weak D call TRBD1 (5 bases). The CDR3 coding sequence is TGTGCCAGCTCACCACTGGAGGGGCCCCACAACACTGAAGCTTTCTTT. This codes for CASSPLEGPHNTEAFF. Full variable domain (rest looked up from reference TRBV18 and TRBJ1-1): NAGVMQNPRHLVRRRGQEARLRCSPMKGHSHVYWYRQLPEEGLKFMVYLQKENIIDESGMPKERFSAEFPKEGPSILRIQQVVRGDSAAYFCASSPLEGPHNTEAFFGQGTRLTVV.